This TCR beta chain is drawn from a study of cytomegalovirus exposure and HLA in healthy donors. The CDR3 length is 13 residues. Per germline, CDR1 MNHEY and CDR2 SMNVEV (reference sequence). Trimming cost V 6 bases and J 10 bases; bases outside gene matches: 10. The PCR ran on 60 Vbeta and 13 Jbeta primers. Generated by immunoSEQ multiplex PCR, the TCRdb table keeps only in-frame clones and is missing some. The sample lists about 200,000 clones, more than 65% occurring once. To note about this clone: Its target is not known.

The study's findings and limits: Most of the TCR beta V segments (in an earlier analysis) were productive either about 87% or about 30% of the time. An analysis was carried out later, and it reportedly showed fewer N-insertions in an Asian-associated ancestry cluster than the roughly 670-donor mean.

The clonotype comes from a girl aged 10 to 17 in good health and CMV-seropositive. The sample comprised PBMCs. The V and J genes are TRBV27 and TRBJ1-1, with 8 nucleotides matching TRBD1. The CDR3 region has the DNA TGTGCCAGCAGACAGGGGGGTGTAGGGACAGCTTTCTTT. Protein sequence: CASRQGGVGTAFF.